This TCR beta chain was profiled in a study of blood T cell repertoires in COVID-19 (dated by TCRdb to the early 2020s). Some background on the complete study: Samples covering the acute and convalescent phases of COVID-19 were provided by collaborators in the United States, Italy and Spain. The material from the prospective study consisted of cDNA or gDNA derived from T cells, B-cell-depleted T cells, or PBMCs. The dataset comprised deeply sampled blood TCRbeta repertoires from subjects exposed to, actively infected with, or recovered from COVID-19. The repertoires were made available in a free public database intended to serve as a resource for research on the immune response to SARS-CoV-2. Samples came from the ongoing ImmuneRACE study (first 160 participants) plus 1,254 subjects from 6 global collaborators. A de-identified subject ID, COVID-19 status, age in years and sex were almost always included in the sample metadata. Where HLA class I and class II types were available, the types were taken from metadata supplied by the sample provider, not from assay-based typing. Overall results and qualifications from the work: The quantity of clinical and demographic metadata differed by source and by participant and was supplied without curation.

TCRbeta CDR3 regions were amplified from genomic DNA using the immunoSEQ Assay, a bias-controlled multiplex PCR. The original methods were these. The number of nucleated cells in each sample was estimated by amplification of reference gene primers within the assay. To quantify the absolute abundance of each unique TCRbeta CDR3 rearrangement, sequence reads were collapsed and filtered. For each sample, productive Simpson clonality was calculated by taking the square root of Simpson's diversity index across productive rearrangements. This immuneACCESS table, as held by TCRdb, lists in-frame sequences with V and J called but not all clones. Of the missing ones, under half trace to an unresolved V gene in checked studies; the others have no known cause. The V and J calls and clone size come from that table; D and trimming were worked out from the DNA. This sample is represented by roughly 100,000 clones; 65% to 75% of them were singletons. The leading ten clones occupy roughly 0.86% of the sample.

Spanning cysteine to phenylalanine, the CDR3 consists of 13 amino acids. The read is trimmed to its CDR3 DNA, 39 bases read in frame from base 1. V is pruned by 6 bases and J by 6 bases, leaving 5 bases of the junction without a gene match. From a lookup of the germline V gene, CDR1 and CDR2 are MNHEY and SVGAGI. This clone turned up a few times. Its antigen is currently not known. No base quality information exists; no much larger clone differs at one position. The collaborating institutions used their own protocols to collect whole blood in K2EDTA tubes. For TCRbeta analysis, collaborator samples were shipped as frozen whole blood, as isolated PBMCs, or as DNA extracted from either sample type.

The rearranged chain carries TRBV6-5 and TRBJ1-2; TRBD1 agrees with 9 junctional bases. Sequenced sample: peripheral blood. The source of this sequence is a human donor with acute or convalescent COVID-19. The donor label of this sample is uncertain. The CDR3 region reads CASRSRTGDGYTF. The nucleotides are TGTGCCAGCAGATCGAGGACAGGGGATGGCTACACCTTC.